Given below is one TCR beta chain in context. The sample is drawn from a study of blood T cell repertoires in COVID-19. Some clones are missing from TCRdb's copy, which holds only in-frame ones; the method was immunoSEQ multiplex PCR. The sample carries about 190,000 clones, roughly 73% recorded once. Germline CDR1 is MNHEY and CDR2 is SVGAGI. Trimming cost V 5 bases and J 2 bases, with 12 bases left between them. This CDR3 is built from 14 residues. The chain recombines TRBV6-5 with TRBJ1-2; TRBD1 is a possible D gene (6 bases). The source material was peripheral blood. The clonotype originates from a woman older than 75 with active or convalescent COVID-19. The CDR3: CASSLGQMNYGYTF. Written as DNA, the CDR3 is TGTGCCAGCAGTCTTGGACAGATGAACTATGGCTACACCTTC.